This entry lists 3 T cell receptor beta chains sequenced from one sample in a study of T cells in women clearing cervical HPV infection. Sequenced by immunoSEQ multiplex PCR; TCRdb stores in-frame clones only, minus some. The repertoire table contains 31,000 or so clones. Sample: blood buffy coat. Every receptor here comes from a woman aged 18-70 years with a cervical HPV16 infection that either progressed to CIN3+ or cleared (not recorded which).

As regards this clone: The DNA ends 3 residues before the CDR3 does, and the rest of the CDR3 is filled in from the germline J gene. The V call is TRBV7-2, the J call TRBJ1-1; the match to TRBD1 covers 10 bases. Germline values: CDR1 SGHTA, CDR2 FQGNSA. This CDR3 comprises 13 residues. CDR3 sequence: CASSYAGTGDAFF. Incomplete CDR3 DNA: TGTGCCAGCAGCTATGCCGGGACAGGGGAC.

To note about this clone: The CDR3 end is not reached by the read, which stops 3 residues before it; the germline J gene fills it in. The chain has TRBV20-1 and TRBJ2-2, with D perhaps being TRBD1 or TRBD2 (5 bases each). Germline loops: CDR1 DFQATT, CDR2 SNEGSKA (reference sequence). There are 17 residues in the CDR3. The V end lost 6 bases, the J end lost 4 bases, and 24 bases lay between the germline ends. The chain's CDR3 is CSAPHPEGRPVTGELFF. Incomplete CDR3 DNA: TGCAGTGCCCCTCACCCCGAGGGGCGCCCGGTCACCGGGGAG.

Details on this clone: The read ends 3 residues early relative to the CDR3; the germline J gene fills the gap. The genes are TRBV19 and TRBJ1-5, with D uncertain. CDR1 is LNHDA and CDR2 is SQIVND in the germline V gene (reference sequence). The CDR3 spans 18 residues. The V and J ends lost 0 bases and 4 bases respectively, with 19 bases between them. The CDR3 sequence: CASSIDLSGLIRNQPQHF. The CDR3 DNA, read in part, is TGTGCCAGTAGTATAGATTTGAGCGGGTTGATAAGAAATCAGCCC.